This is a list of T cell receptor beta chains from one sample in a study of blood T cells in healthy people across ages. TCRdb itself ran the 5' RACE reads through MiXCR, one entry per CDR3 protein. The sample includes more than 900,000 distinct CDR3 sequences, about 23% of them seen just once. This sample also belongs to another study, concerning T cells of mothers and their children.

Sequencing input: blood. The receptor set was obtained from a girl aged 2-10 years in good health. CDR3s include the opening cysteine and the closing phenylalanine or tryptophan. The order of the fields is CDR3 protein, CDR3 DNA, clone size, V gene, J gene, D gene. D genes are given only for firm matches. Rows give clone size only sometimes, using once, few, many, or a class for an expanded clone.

CDR3aa: CASSYLSETQYF; CDR3nt: TGTGCCAGCAGTTACCTGAGTGAGACCCAGTACTTC; abundance: NA; v_gene: TRBV6-2/TRBV6-3; j_gene: TRBJ2-5; d_gene: NA
CDR3aa: CASSTRMGTEAFF; CDR3nt: TGTGCCAGCAGCACCAGGATGGGGACTGAAGCTTTCTTT; abundance: NA; v_gene: TRBV7-2; j_gene: TRBJ1-1; d_gene: NA
CDR3aa: CASSLVFSGGNEKLFF; CDR3nt: TGCGCCAGCAGCTTAGTTTTTTCGGGCGGGAATGAAAAACTGTTTTTT; abundance: NA; v_gene: TRBV5-1; j_gene: TRBJ1-4; d_gene: NA
CDR3aa: CASSPLESPQYF; CDR3nt: TGTGCCAGCAGCCCACTCGAGAGTCCGCAGTATTTT; abundance: few; v_gene: TRBV7-2; j_gene: TRBJ2-3; d_gene: NA
CDR3aa: CASSLGTGFGGYTF; CDR3nt: TGTGCCAGCAGCTTGGGGACAGGGTTCGGCGGCTACACCTTC; abundance: few; v_gene: TRBV5-6; j_gene: TRBJ1-2; d_gene: TRBD1
CDR3aa: CASSSLRAGANVLTF; CDR3nt: TGTGCCAGCAGCTCCCTAAGGGCTGGGGCCAACGTCCTGACTTTC; abundance: NA; v_gene: TRBV7-9; j_gene: TRBJ2-6; d_gene: NA
CDR3aa: CASSSVLIAASREQYF; CDR3nt: TGTGCCAGCAGCTCAGTGTTAATAGCGGCCTCCCGGGAGCAGTACTTC; abundance: few; v_gene: TRBV7-2; j_gene: TRBJ2-7; d_gene: NA
CDR3aa: CSAPMGTSDSYGYTF; CDR3nt: TGCAGCGCCCCAATGGGAACCTCGGACAGCTATGGCTACACCTTC; abundance: NA; v_gene: TRBV29-1; j_gene: TRBJ1-2; d_gene: NA
CDR3aa: CSAGQELNTIYF; CDR3nt: TGCAGCGCTGGACAGGAGTTAAACACCATATATTTT; abundance: once; v_gene: TRBV29-1; j_gene: TRBJ1-3; d_gene: TRBD1
CDR3aa: CASRQREGYNEQFF; CDR3nt: TGTGCCAGCAGACAGCGGGAGGGCTACAATGAGCAGTTCTTC; abundance: few; v_gene: TRBV6-5; j_gene: TRBJ2-1; d_gene: TRBD2
CDR3aa: CSVGGWNIQYF; CDR3nt: TGCAGCGTTGGAGGATGGAACATTCAGTACTTC; abundance: few; v_gene: TRBV29-1; j_gene: TRBJ2-4; d_gene: NA
CDR3aa: CASSYSPGPAFF; CDR3nt: TGTGCCAGCAGTTACTCCCCCGGTCCGGCTTTCTTT; abundance: many; v_gene: TRBV6-5; j_gene: TRBJ1-1; d_gene: NA
CDR3aa: CATSSDRTSATDTQYF; CDR3nt: TGTGCCACCAGCAGCGATAGGACTAGCGCCACAGATACGCAGTATTTT; abundance: few; v_gene: TRBV15; j_gene: TRBJ2-3; d_gene: TRBD2
CDR3aa: CASSPGSAAYEQYF; CDR3nt: TGTGCCAGCAGCCCCGGGAGTGCTGCCTACGAGCAGTACTTC; abundance: NA; v_gene: TRBV7-9; j_gene: TRBJ2-7; d_gene: NA
CDR3aa: CAISESAGAGIQYF; CDR3nt: TGTGCCATCAGTGAGTCCGCGGGGGCGGGCATTCAGTACTTC; abundance: NA; v_gene: TRBV10-3; j_gene: TRBJ2-4; d_gene: NA
CDR3aa: CASSFGLAGAQRNEQFF; CDR3nt: TGCGCCAGCAGCTTTGGACTAGCGGGGGCCCAGCGGAATGAGCAGTTCTTC; abundance: NA; v_gene: TRBV5-1; j_gene: TRBJ2-1; d_gene: TRBD2
CDR3aa: CATSDDRATHIQPQHF; CDR3nt: TGTGCCACCAGTGATGATAGGGCTACGCACATTCAGCCCCAGCATTTT; abundance: few; v_gene: TRBV24-1; j_gene: TRBJ1-5; d_gene: NA
CDR3aa: CSQGDSDSTDTQYF; CDR3nt: TGCAGTCAAGGGGATTCCGACTCCACAGATACGCAGTATTTT; abundance: few; v_gene: TRBV29-1; j_gene: TRBJ2-3; d_gene: NA
CDR3aa: CASSEAHSSNEQFF; CDR3nt: TGTGCCAGCAGTGAAGCGCACAGTTCCAATGAGCAGTTCTTC; abundance: NA; v_gene: TRBV2; j_gene: TRBJ2-1; d_gene: NA
CDR3aa: CASSWEINLNEQYF; CDR3nt: TGCGCCAGCAGCTGGGAAATTAACCTAAACGAGCAGTACTTC; abundance: few; v_gene: TRBV5-1; j_gene: TRBJ2-7; d_gene: NA
CDR3aa: CASSQGGVQFF; CDR3nt: TGCGCCAGCAGCCAGGGGGGGGTGCAGTTCTTC; abundance: few; v_gene: TRBV4-1; j_gene: TRBJ2-1; d_gene: TRBD2
CDR3aa: CASSGSLGKNIQYF; CDR3nt: TGTGCCAGCAGTGGATCGTTGGGCAAAAACATTCAGTACTTC; abundance: few; v_gene: TRBV28; j_gene: TRBJ2-4; d_gene: NA
CDR3aa: CASSYDGYTDTQYF; CDR3nt: TGTGCCAGCAGTTACGACGGATACACAGATACGCAGTATTTT; abundance: NA; v_gene: TRBV6-5; j_gene: TRBJ2-3; d_gene: NA
CDR3aa: CASSPTSANRASF; CDR3nt: TGTGCCAGCAGCCCCACCTCCGCGAACAGGGCGTCCTTC; abundance: once; v_gene: TRBV7-9; j_gene: TRBJ1-2; d_gene: NA
CDR3aa: CASSLLQLPGETQYF; CDR3nt: TGTGCCAGCAGCCTCCTTCAACTTCCTGGGGAGACCCAGTACTTC; abundance: NA; v_gene: TRBV11-2; j_gene: TRBJ2-5; d_gene: NA
CDR3aa: CASIRGTGNTGELFF; CDR3nt: TGTGCCAGCATCCGTGGGACAGGGAACACCGGGGAGCTGTTTTTT; abundance: NA; v_gene: TRBV5-5; j_gene: TRBJ2-2; d_gene: TRBD1
CDR3aa: CASSQDGQIYGYTF; CDR3nt: TGCGCCAGCAGCCAAGACGGACAGATCTATGGCTACACCTTC; abundance: few; v_gene: TRBV4-1; j_gene: TRBJ1-2; d_gene: NA
CDR3aa: CASRNDTGELFF; CDR3nt: TGTGCCAGCAGGAACGACACCGGGGAGCTGTTTTTT; abundance: few; v_gene: TRBV21-1; j_gene: TRBJ2-2; d_gene: NA
CDR3aa: CASSEGQGPSLYGYTF; CDR3nt: TGCGCCAGCAGCGAGGGACAGGGGCCATCCCTCTATGGCTACACCTTC; abundance: NA; v_gene: TRBV5-1; j_gene: TRBJ1-2; d_gene: TRBD1
CDR3aa: CASSQKVEGLAYELDTQYF; CDR3nt: TGTGCCAGCAGCCAAAAAGTCGAGGGTTTAGCTTACGAATTGGATACGCAGTATTTT; abundance: NA; v_gene: TRBV3-1; j_gene: TRBJ2-3; d_gene: NA
CDR3aa: CASSYSGYSWGYTF; CDR3nt: TGTGCCAGCAGTTACTCGGGCTATTCCTGGGGCTACACCTTC; abundance: NA; v_gene: TRBV6-5; j_gene: TRBJ1-2; d_gene: NA
CDR3aa: CASSRQGVGNDEQLF; CDR3nt: TGTGCCAGCAGCCGCCAGGGGGTTGGAAACGATGAGCAGCTCTTC; abundance: NA; v_gene: TRBV7-6; j_gene: TRBJ2-1; d_gene: TRBD1
CDR3aa: CASSEFSNQETQYF; CDR3nt: TGTGCCAGCAGTGAATTCTCCAACCAAGAGACCCAGTACTTC; abundance: NA; v_gene: TRBV25-1; j_gene: TRBJ2-5; d_gene: NA
CDR3aa: CASSVRPGQGSEQFF; CDR3nt: TGTGCCAGCAGCGTCAGACCGGGACAGGGGTCGGAGCAGTTCTTC; abundance: many; v_gene: TRBV9; j_gene: TRBJ2-1; d_gene: TRBD1
CDR3aa: CSALREVDGYTF; CDR3nt: TGCAGTGCGCTCAGGGAAGTGGATGGCTACACCTTC; abundance: NA; v_gene: TRBV20-1; j_gene: TRBJ1-2; d_gene: NA
CDR3aa: CSVVQGSKNEQFF; CDR3nt: TGCAGCGTTGTCCAGGGAAGTAAGAATGAGCAGTTCTTC; abundance: few; v_gene: TRBV29-1; j_gene: TRBJ2-1; d_gene: NA
CDR3aa: CASGYGPGPLNTEAFF; CDR3nt: TGTGCTAGTGGCTACGGACCAGGGCCACTGAACACTGAAGCTTTCTTT; abundance: NA; v_gene: TRBV12-5; j_gene: TRBJ1-1; d_gene: NA
CDR3aa: CASSFDGGDRNEQFF; CDR3nt: TGTGCCAGCAGCTTCGACGGGGGGGATAGGAATGAGCAGTTCTTC; abundance: NA; v_gene: TRBV7-2; j_gene: TRBJ2-1; d_gene: TRBD2
CDR3aa: CASSLRADSYEQYF; CDR3nt: TGTGCCAGCAGCTTGAGAGCCGACTCCTACGAGCAGTACTTC; abundance: many; v_gene: TRBV7-8; j_gene: TRBJ2-7; d_gene: NA
CDR3aa: CASSLGQLYYGYTF; CDR3nt: TGTGCCAGCAGCTTAGGACAACTCTACTATGGCTACACCTTC; abundance: few; v_gene: TRBV7-2; j_gene: TRBJ1-2; d_gene: NA
CDR3aa: CASSVADNSPYGYTF; CDR3nt: TGTGCCAGCAGCGTAGCTGACAATTCTCCCTATGGCTACACCTTC; abundance: NA; v_gene: TRBV9; j_gene: TRBJ1-2; d_gene: NA
CDR3aa: CASSALGTVGETQYF; CDR3nt: TGCGCCAGCAGCGCCCTCGGGACCGTGGGAGAGACCCAGTACTTC; abundance: NA; v_gene: TRBV5-1; j_gene: TRBJ2-5; d_gene: NA
CDR3aa: CASSTDRDLYEQYF; CDR3nt: TGTGCCAGCAGCACAGACAGGGATCTCTACGAGCAGTACTTC; abundance: few; v_gene: TRBV7-2; j_gene: TRBJ2-7; d_gene: TRBD1
CDR3aa: CSATQGYRTEAFF; CDR3nt: TGCAGTGCGACCCAGGGGTATCGTACTGAAGCTTTCTTT; abundance: NA; v_gene: TRBV20-1; j_gene: TRBJ1-1; d_gene: NA
CDR3aa: CSARVGDKNIQYF; CDR3nt: TGCAGTGCTAGAGTAGGGGACAAAAACATTCAGTACTTC; abundance: many; v_gene: TRBV20-1; j_gene: TRBJ2-4; d_gene: NA
CDR3aa: CASSYDYQETQYF; CDR3nt: TGTGCCAGCAGCTATGACTACCAAGAGACCCAGTACTTC; abundance: few; v_gene: TRBV6-2/TRBV6-3; j_gene: TRBJ2-5; d_gene: NA
CDR3aa: CASSVEGNYNSPLHF; CDR3nt: TGTGCCAGCAGTGTCGAAGGGAACTATAATTCACCCCTCCACTTT; abundance: NA; v_gene: TRBV6-1; j_gene: TRBJ1-6; d_gene: NA
CDR3aa: CASSLGVTTQYF; CDR3nt: TGTGCCAGCAGTCTCGGGGTAACGACCCAGTACTTC; abundance: NA; v_gene: TRBV12-3/TRBV12-4; j_gene: TRBJ2-5; d_gene: NA
CDR3aa: CASSLVGGGLYEQYF; CDR3nt: TGTGCCAGCAGCTTAGTTGGGGGGGGCCTCTACGAGCAGTACTTC; abundance: NA; v_gene: TRBV7-2; j_gene: TRBJ2-7; d_gene: NA
CDR3aa: CASSPFLGENTDTQYF; CDR3nt: TGTGCCAGCTCACCGTTTTTGGGCGAAAACACAGATACGCAGTATTTT; abundance: once; v_gene: TRBV18; j_gene: TRBJ2-3; d_gene: NA
CDR3aa: CASSYSMGRLSYNEQFF; CDR3nt: TGTGCCAGCAGTTACTCGATGGGCCGGCTATCCTACAATGAGCAGTTCTTC; abundance: NA; v_gene: TRBV6-5; j_gene: TRBJ2-1; d_gene: NA
CDR3aa: CASSYSIGGNYEQYF; CDR3nt: TGTGCCAGCAGTTACTCGATCGGGGGTAACTACGAGCAGTACTTC; abundance: NA; v_gene: TRBV6-5; j_gene: TRBJ2-7; d_gene: NA
CDR3aa: CSVGWGGKKETQYF; CDR3nt: TGCAGCGTCGGCTGGGGGGGGAAAAAAGAGACCCAGTACTTC; abundance: few; v_gene: TRBV29-1; j_gene: TRBJ2-5; d_gene: TRBD2
CDR3aa: CSARDPDFGLVEQYF; CDR3nt: TGCAGTGCTAGAGATCCCGACTTTGGGCTTGTAGAGCAGTACTTC; abundance: NA; v_gene: TRBV20-1; j_gene: TRBJ2-7; d_gene: NA
CDR3aa: CSVEDGADTQYF; CDR3nt: TGCAGCGTTGAAGATGGCGCAGATACGCAGTATTTT; abundance: many; v_gene: TRBV29-1; j_gene: TRBJ2-3; d_gene: NA
CDR3aa: CATPSGNYGYTF; CDR3nt: TGTGCCACCCCCTCGGGGAACTATGGCTACACCTTC; abundance: NA; v_gene: TRBV7-9; j_gene: TRBJ1-2; d_gene: NA
CDR3aa: CASSWQFYSPLHF; CDR3nt: TGTGCCAGCAGCTGGCAGTTCTATTCACCCCTCCACTTT; abundance: few; v_gene: TRBV21-1; j_gene: TRBJ1-6; d_gene: NA
CDR3aa: CASTPDREETQYF; CDR3nt: TGTGCCAGTACCCCGGACAGGGAGGAGACCCAGTACTTC; abundance: many; v_gene: TRBV19; j_gene: TRBJ2-5; d_gene: TRBD1